This T cell receptor beta chain was identified during a study of monozygotic twins with inflammatory bowel disease. In germline, CDR1 is SGHRS, CDR2 YFSETQ. The CDR3 consists of 16 residues. Each CDR3 protein gets one entry in TCRdb, which reprocessed the 5' RACE reads and gives no DNA. This repertoire includes over 200,000 distinct CDR3 sequences. V is TRBV5-1 and J is TRBJ2-1; TCRdb's D call, TRBD2, is unchecked because there is no DNA. The sample consisted of blood. The sequence came from a human donor with ulcerative colitis or Crohn's disease, or a healthy co-twin of an affected twin (not recorded which). CDR3 region: CASSLRLADSYNEQFF. Combining the CDR3 with reference TRBV5-1 and TRBJ2-1 gives the whole variable domain KAGVTQTPRYLIKTRGQQVTLSCSPISGHRSVSWYQQTPGQGLQFLFEYFSETQRNKGNFPGRFSGRQFSNSRSEMNVSTLELGDSALYLCASSLRLADSYNEQFFGPGTRLTVL.